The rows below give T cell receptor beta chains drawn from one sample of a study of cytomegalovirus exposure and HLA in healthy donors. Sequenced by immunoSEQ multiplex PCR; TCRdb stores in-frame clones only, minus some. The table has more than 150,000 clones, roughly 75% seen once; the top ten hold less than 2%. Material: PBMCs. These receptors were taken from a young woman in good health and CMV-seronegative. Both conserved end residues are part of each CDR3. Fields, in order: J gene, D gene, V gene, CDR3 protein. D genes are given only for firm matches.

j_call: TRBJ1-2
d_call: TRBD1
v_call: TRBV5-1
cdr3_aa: CASSLTGGIKVDGYTF

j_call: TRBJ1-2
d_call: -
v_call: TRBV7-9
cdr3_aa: CASTGEGHGYTF

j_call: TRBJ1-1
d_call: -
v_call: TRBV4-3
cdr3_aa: CASSQVEGGTEAFF

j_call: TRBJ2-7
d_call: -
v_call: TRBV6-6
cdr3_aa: CASSTGHDYEQYF

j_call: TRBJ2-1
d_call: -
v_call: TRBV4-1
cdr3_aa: CASSQDSLEGYNEQFF

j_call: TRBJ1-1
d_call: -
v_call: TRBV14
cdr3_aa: CASSHRRNTEAFF

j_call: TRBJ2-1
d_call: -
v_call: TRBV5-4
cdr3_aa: CASSAGGQSYEQFF

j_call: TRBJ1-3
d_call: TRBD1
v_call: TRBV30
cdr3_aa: CAWSGGQISSGNTIYF

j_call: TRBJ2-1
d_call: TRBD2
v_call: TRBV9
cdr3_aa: CASSPWTSGGSYNEQFF

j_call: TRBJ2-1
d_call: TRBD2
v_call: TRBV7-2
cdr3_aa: CASSLDGGGTYNEQFF

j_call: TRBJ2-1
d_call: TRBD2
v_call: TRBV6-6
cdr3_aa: CASKPKGRVYNEQFF

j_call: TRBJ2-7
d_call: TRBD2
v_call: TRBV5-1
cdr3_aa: CASSLSGNSYEQYF

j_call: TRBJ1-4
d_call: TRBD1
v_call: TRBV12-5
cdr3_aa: CASGSIGQGEKLFF

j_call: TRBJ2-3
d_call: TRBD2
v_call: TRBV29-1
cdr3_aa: CSTSGGETDTQYF

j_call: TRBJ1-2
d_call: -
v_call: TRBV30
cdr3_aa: CAWSVSGGVGGYTF

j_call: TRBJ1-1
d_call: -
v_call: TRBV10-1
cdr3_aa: CASEQVYTEAFF

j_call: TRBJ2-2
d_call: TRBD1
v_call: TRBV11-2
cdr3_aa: CASSARGQGTGELFF

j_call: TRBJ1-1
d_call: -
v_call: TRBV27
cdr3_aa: CASSLVGNTEAFF

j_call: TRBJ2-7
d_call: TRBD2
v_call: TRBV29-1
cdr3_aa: CSAFGGVSYEQYF

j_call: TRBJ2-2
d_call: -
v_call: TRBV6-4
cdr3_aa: CASSELQGYGELFF

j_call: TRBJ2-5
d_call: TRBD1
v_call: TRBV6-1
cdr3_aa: CASSVGTGETQYF

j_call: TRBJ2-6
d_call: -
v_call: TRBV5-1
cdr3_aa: CASSLATGANVLTF

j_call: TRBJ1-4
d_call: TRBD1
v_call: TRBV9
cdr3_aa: CASSHNRGVTNEKLFF

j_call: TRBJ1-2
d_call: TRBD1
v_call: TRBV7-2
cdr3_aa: CASSLVRWAGTGLGYGYTF

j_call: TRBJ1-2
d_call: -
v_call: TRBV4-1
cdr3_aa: CASSQGPGGYGYTF

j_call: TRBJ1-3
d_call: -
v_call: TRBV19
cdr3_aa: CASSPNSGNTIYF

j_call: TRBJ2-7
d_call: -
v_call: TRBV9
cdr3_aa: CASSPEWGHYEQYF

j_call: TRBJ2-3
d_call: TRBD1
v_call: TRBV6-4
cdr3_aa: CASGAGTGDKDTQYF

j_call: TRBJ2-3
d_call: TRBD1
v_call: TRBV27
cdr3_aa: CASATGGADTQYF

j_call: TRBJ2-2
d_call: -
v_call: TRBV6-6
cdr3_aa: CASSYSSGANTGELFF

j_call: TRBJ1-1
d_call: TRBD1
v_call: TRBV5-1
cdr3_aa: CASSLGDRGSTEAFF

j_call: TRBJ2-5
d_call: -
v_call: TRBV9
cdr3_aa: CASSVSVQETQYF

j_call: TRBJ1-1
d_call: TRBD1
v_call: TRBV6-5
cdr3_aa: CASSWTGLMNTEAFF

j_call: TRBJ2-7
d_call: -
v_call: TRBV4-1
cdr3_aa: CASSQVSRVTTSYEQYF

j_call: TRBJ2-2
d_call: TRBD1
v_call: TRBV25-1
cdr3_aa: CASSEPQGRGNTGELFF